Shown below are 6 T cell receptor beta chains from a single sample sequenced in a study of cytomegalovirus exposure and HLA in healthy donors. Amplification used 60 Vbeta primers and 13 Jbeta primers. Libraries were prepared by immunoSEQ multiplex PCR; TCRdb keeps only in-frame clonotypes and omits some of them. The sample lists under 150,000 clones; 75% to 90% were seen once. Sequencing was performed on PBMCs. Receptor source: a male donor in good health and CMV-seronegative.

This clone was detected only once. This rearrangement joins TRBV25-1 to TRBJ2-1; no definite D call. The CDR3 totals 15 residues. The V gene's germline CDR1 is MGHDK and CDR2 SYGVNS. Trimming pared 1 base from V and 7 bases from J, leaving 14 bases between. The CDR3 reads CASSESAQAWNEQFF. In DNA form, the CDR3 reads TGTGCCAGCAGTGAATCCGCGCAGGCCTGGAATGAGCAGTTCTTC.

CDR3 coding DNA: TGTGCCAGTGGAGCGGGCAGTTACTACGAGCAGTACTTC. Translated, it gives CASGAGSYYEQYF. The chain links TRBV19 to TRBJ2-7; D perhaps matches TRBD2 (6 bases). The CDR3 totals 13 residues. From germline, CDR1 is LNHDA and CDR2 SQIVND (reference sequence). V was cut by 8 bases and J by 3 bases, with 14 bases left in between.

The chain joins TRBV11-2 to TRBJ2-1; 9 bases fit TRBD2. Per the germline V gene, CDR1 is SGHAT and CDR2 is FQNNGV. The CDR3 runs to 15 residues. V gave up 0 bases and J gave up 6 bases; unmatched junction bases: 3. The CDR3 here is CASSLEVAGANEQFF. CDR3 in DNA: TGTGCCAGCAGCTTAGAAGTAGCGGGGGCCAATGAGCAGTTCTTC. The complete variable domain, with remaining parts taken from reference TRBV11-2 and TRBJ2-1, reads EAGVAQSPRYKIIEKRQSVAFWCNPISGHATLYWYQQILGQGPKLLIQFQNNGVVDDSQLPKDRFSAERLKGVDSTLKIQPAKLEDSAVYLCASSLEVAGANEQFFGPGTRLTVL.

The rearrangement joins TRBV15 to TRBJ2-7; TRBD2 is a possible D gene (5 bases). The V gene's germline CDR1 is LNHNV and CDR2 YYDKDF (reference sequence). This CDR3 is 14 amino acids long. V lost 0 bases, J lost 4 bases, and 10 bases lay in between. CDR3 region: CATSRDHGKYEQYF. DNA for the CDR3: TGTGCCACCAGCAGAGACCACGGGAAGTACGAGCAGTACTTC.

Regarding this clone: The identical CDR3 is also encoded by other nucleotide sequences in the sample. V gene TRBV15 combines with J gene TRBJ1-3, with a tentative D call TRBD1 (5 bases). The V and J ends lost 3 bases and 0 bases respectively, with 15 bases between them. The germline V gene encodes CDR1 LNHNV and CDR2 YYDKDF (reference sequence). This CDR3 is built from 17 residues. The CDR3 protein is CATSRARDWTSGNTIYF. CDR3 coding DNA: TGTGCCACCAGCAGGGCGAGGGACTGGACCTCTGGAAACACCATATATTTT. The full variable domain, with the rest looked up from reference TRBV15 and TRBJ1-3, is DAMVIQNPRYQVTQFGKPVTLSCSQTLNHNVMYWYQQKSSQAPKLLFHYYDKDFNNEADTPDNFQSRRPNTSFCFLDIRSPGLGDTAMYLCATSRARDWTSGNTIYFGEGSWLTVV.

CDR3 nucleotides: TGTGCCAGCAGCTTAGTGGGCACCCAAGAGACCCAGTACTTC. As protein: CASSLVGTQETQYF. The chain is built from TRBV7-9 and TRBJ2-5; no reliable D call. The CDR3 contains 14 residues. Trimming left V 1 base short and J 1 base short, with 7 bases between. Germline V gives CDR1 SEHNR, CDR2 FQNEAQ (reference sequence).